This TCR beta chain was profiled in a study of T cells in localized non-small cell lung cancer. Comment on this clone: The antigen remains undetermined.

Germline V CDR1 and CDR2: SEHNR, FQNEAQ (reference sequence). CDR3 length equals 17 residues. Assay: immunoSEQ multiplex PCR; the TCRdb copy retains only in-frame clones and omits some. Of 50,000 to 70,000 clones listed, about four fifths are singletons. Study-level findings and limits: Greater T cell density in blood accompanied longer overall survival. The highest T cell clonality was in uninvolved adjacent lung, above tumor.

The chain combines TRBV7-9 with TRBJ2-7; 8 nucleotides match TRBD1. The TCR originated in a man aged 40 to 70 with stage II lung adenocarcinoma. Sequencing was performed on PBMCs, taken before any cancer treatment. CDR3 coding DNA: TGTTCTCTAGGTCCAGGGGGCATTATTGGAGGTAGCTACGAGCAGTACTTC. It codes for CSLGPGGIIGGSYEQYF.